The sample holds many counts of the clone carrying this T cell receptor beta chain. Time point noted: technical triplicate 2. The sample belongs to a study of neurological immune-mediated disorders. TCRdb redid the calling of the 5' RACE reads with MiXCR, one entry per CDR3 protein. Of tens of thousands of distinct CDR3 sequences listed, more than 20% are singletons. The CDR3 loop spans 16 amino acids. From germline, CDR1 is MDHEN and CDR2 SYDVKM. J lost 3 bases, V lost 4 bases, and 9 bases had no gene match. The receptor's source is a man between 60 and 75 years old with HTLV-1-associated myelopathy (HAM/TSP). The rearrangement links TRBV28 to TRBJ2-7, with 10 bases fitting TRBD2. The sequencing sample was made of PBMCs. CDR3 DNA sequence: TGTGCCAGCAGTTCGCGGTCCCCTAGCGGGAGCTACGAGCAGTACTTC. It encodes CASSSRSPSGSYEQYF.